The 27 T cell receptor beta chains reported below all come from one sample, sequenced in a study of blood T cells in healthy people across ages. The authors ran a second PCR of about 7 to 11 cycles using a sample-barcoded 5' primer and a J-beta primer mix. TCRdb recomputed calls from the 5' RACE reads with MiXCR, one row per CDR3 protein. The sample has 550,000 to 650,000 distinct CDR3 sequences; about 29% are singletons. In addition, the sample was reused for a study of T cells of mothers and their children.

The sample consisted of blood. The receptors originated from a boy younger than 10 in good health.

This clonotype has just a few counts. The chain is built from TRBV7-8 and TRBJ2-3, with D hard to call. Trimming removed 3 bases at V and 3 bases at J, with 13 bases between. Germline V gives CDR1 SGHVS, CDR2 FQNEAQ. The CDR3 extends over 15 amino acids. The CDR3 coding sequence is TGTGCCAGCAGCTTCCGACGGATTCTGACAGATACGCAGTATTTT. Encoded protein: CASSFRRILTDTQYF.

The rearrangement uses TRBV29-1 and TRBJ2-1; D is unclear. CDR3 size: 12 residues. Looked up from germline, CDR1 is SQVTM and CDR2 is ANQGSEA. V lost 2 bases and J 8 bases, leaving 10 bases between the germline ends. CDR3 DNA: TGCAGCGTTGAACTAGTTCGGCATGAGCAGTTCTTC. Translation: CSVELVRHEQFF.

The gene calls are TRBV7-2 and TRBJ2-1, with 9 positions matching TRBD2. Germline CDR1 SGHTA, CDR2 FQGNSA. CDR3 length: 14 residues. Trimming took 3 bases from V and 6 from J; bases not matched to a gene: 3. CDR3 in amino acids: CASSFIAGANEQFF. The CDR3 DNA follows: TGTGCCAGCAGCTTTATAGCGGGGGCCAATGAGCAGTTCTTC. Drawing the rest from reference TRBV7-2 and TRBJ2-1, the complete variable domain is GAGVSQSPSNKVTEKGKDVELRCDPISGHTALYWYRQSLGQGLEFLIYFQGNSAPDKSGLPSDRFSAERTGGSVSTLTIQRTQQEDSAVYLCASSFIAGANEQFFGPGTRLTVL.

This clonotype has ten or more counts. V is TRBV20-1 and J is TRBJ1-4; 7 nucleotides align to TRBD1. J was trimmed by 0 bases and V by 4 bases; bases with no gene match: 2. From germline, CDR1 is DFQATT and CDR2 SNEGSKA (reference sequence). The length of the CDR3 is 14 residues. CDR3 loop: CSATDRSTNEKLFF. CDR3 DNA sequence: TGCAGTGCTACGGACAGGTCAACTAATGAAAAACTGTTTTTT.

The rearrangement joins TRBV5-6 to TRBJ2-4; D possibly uses TRBD1 or TRBD2 (6 bases each). The CDR3 covers 14 residues. The ends were cut back, 2 bases at V and 15 bases at J, with 21 bases in the middle. Per germline, CDR1 SGHDT and CDR2 YYEEEE. The CDR3 sequence is CASSFGTGQTGGYF. In nucleotides, the CDR3 is TGTGCCAGCAGCTTTGGAACAGGGCAGACCGGGGGGTACTTC.

This clonotype was counted between two and nine times. The chain is built from TRBV7-2 and TRBJ2-6; a weak D match, TRBD1 (6 bases). The CDR3 contains 14 residues. Trimming stripped 11 bases from V and 0 bases from J, with 11 bases between. The germline V gene encodes CDR1 SGHTA and CDR2 FQGNSA. The CDR3 is CASRTVSGANVLTF. The CDR3 DNA sequence: TGTGCCTCCCGGACAGTCTCTGGGGCCAACGTCCTGACTTTC.

This clonotype was observed a few times. The V and J genes are TRBV6-5 and TRBJ2-2; D might be TRBD1 (5 bases). V gave up 4 bases and J gave up 4 bases, with 13 bases separating them. The CDR3 sequence is 15 residues long. Germline-derived CDR1 and CDR2 are MNHEY and SVGAGI. CDR3 sequence (DNA): TGTGCCAGCAGTTCGGGTTTAGGGGCCACCGGGGAGCTGTTTTTT. Protein sequence: CASSSGLGATGELFF.

V and J are TRBV7-2 and TRBJ1-2, with 7 bases that match TRBD1. The germline V gene encodes CDR1 SGHTA and CDR2 FQGNSA. Trimming at V came to 4 bases and at J to 8 bases, leaving 4 bases not matched to a gene. The CDR3 spans 12 residues. The CDR3 reads CASSWRQGGYTF. In nucleotides, the CDR3 is TGTGCCAGCAGCTGGAGACAGGGCGGCTACACCTTC. The variable domain in full, completed from reference TRBV7-2 and TRBJ1-2, reads GAGVSQSPSNKVTEKGKDVELRCDPISGHTALYWYRQSLGQGLEFLIYFQGNSAPDKSGLPSDRFSAERTGGSVSTLTIQRTQQEDSAVYLCASSWRQGGYTFGSGTRLTVV.

J is TRBJ2-2 and V is TRBV20-1; the D gene is possibly TRBD1 (6 bases). Germline lookup yields CDR1 DFQATT and CDR2 SNEGSKA (reference sequence). This CDR3 is built from 15 residues. Trimming took off 1 base at V and 1 base at J, with 10 bases between the two ends. The CDR3 region has the DNA TGCAGTGCTAGAGTTCAGGGACAGAACACCGGGGAGCTGTTTTTT. Protein sequence: CSARVQGQNTGELFF.

The sample holds a few counts of this clonotype. The chain links TRBV12-5 to TRBJ2-2; unclear D gene. Germline V gives CDR1 LGHNT, CDR2 FRNRAP. The CDR3 spans 15 residues. The ends were cut back, 1 base at V and 7 bases at J, with 13 bases in the middle. CDR3 sequence (DNA): TGTGCTAGTGGTTTGGGCGTTCGCGGTAACGGGGAGCTGTTTTTT. Its protein is CASGLGVRGNGELFF.

CDR3 nucleotides: TGTGCCAGCAGTGGTGGGCAGGGGAATGAAAAACTGTTTTTT. It yields the protein CASSGGQGNEKLFF. V usage is TRBV2 and J usage is TRBJ1-4, with D perhaps TRBD1 (6 bases). V dropped 4 bases and J dropped 5 bases, with 11 bases sitting between them. CDR1 and CDR2 from the germline V gene are SNHLY and FYNNEI. This CDR3 region has 14 residues.

This clonotype was observed a handful of times. The genes are TRBV11-2 and TRBJ2-5; D gene uncertain. Trimming pared 5 bases from V and 5 bases from J, leaving 18 bases between. Germline V gene sequence: CDR1 SGHAT, CDR2 FQNNGV. This CDR3 has 15 amino acids. CDR3 nucleotides: TGTGCCAGCAGCATTACATTTACAGAAGGGGAGACCCAGTACTTC. It yields the protein CASSITFTEGETQYF.

CDR3 region: CASSVGIFGNTIYF. DNA for the CDR3: TGTGCCAGCAGCGTAGGGATTTTTGGAAACACCATATATTTT. The V gene is TRBV9, the J gene TRBJ1-3; D gene uncertain. Trimming stripped 0 bases from V and 3 bases from J, with 7 bases between. The CDR3 consists of 14 residues. Germline lookup yields CDR1 SGDLS and CDR2 YYNGEE. The entire variable domain, with the rest obtained from reference TRBV9 and TRBJ1-3, is as follows: DSGVTQTPKHLITATGQRVTLRCSPRSGDLSVYWYQQSLDQGLQFLIQYYNGEERAKGNILERFSAQQFPDLHSELNLSSLELGDSALYFCASSVGIFGNTIYFGEGSWLTVV.

This clonotype has only a few counts. Sequence at one end of the junction differs from germline and may be a read error. This chain connects TRBV5-1 to TRBJ2-2; D possibly corresponds to TRBD2 (6 bases). Germline loops: CDR1 SGHRS, CDR2 YFSETQ. The CDR3 has 14 amino acids. CDR3 nucleotide sequence: TGCGCTAGCAGCTGGAGGGGAAACACCGGGGAGCTGTTTTTT. Translation gives CASSWRGNTGELFF.

This clonotype was counted a few times. The chain employs TRBV14 and TRBJ2-7, with a weak D call TRBD1 (6 bases). The CDR3 is made up of 15 amino acids. V was clipped by 1 base and J by 6 bases, with 16 bases between them. CDR1 is SGHDN, CDR2 FVKESK, per germline. The CDR3 DNA reads TGTGCCAGCAGCCAAGTGGCCGGGCCAGGGGTCGAGCAGTACTTC. Translating gives CASSQVAGPGVEQYF.

This chain connects TRBV15 to TRBJ2-7, with 9 bases fitting TRBD2. The germline CDR1 and CDR2 sequences are LNHNV and YYDKDF (reference sequence). The V gene end was trimmed by 0 bases and the J gene end by 3 bases; junction bases not matched to a gene: 3. There are 15 residues in the CDR3. The CDR3 here is CATSRDQREVYEQYF. CDR3 nucleotide sequence: TGTGCCACCAGCAGAGACCAGCGGGAGGTCTACGAGCAGTACTTC.

This clonotype was seen ten or more times. The chain recombines TRBV10-3 with TRBJ1-1; D unclear. The CDR3 runs to 13 residues. Trimming took off 7 bases at V and 1 base at J, with 10 bases between the two ends. Germline V gives CDR1 ENHRY, CDR2 SYGVKD. The CDR3 reads CAITVGGNTEAFF. The CDR3 nucleotides read TGTGCCATCACGGTAGGCGGGAACACTGAAGCTTTCTTT.

The rearrangement joins TRBV6-5 to TRBJ2-6; D gene uncertain. Germline V gene data show CDR1 as MNHEY and CDR2 as SVGAGI. The V end was cut by 0 bases, the J end by 7 bases, with 7 bases between. The CDR3 covers 14 residues. CDR3 sequence reads: CASSYSTLANVLTF. DNA for the CDR3: TGTGCCAGCAGTTACTCGACCCTAGCCAACGTCCTGACTTTC.

This clonotype was detected only a few times. This chain links TRBV10-3 with TRBJ2-5, with 10 nucleotides matching TRBD1. The ends lost 9 bases at V and 4 bases at J; junction bases unmatched: 11. Germline V gene data show CDR1 as ENHRY and CDR2 as SYGVKD. This CDR3 comprises 15 residues. The CDR3 DNA sequence: TGTGCCATGGCGGGGGACAGGGGAGTTAGAGAGACCCAGTACTTC. It yields the protein CAMAGDRGVRETQYF.

The chain carries TRBV12-3 or TRBV12-4 and TRBJ1-5; 7 nucleotides agree with TRBD1. After removal of 6 bases from V and 4 bases from J, the junction contained 6 bases not matched to a gene. The CDR3 has 14 amino acids. The CDR3: CASREGQINQPQHF. The CDR3 DNA follows: TGTGCCAGCAGAGAGGGACAGATTAATCAGCCCCAGCATTTT.

This clonotype was recorded a few times. The chain joins TRBV6-6 to TRBJ1-2; 9 nucleotides match TRBD1. Germline assignment: CDR1 MNHNY and CDR2 SVGAGI (reference sequence). The CDR3 has 15 amino acids. V was pared by 5 bases and J by 0 bases, with 4 bases of the junction left unmatched. In DNA form, the CDR3 reads TGTGCCAGCAGTCGGGACAGGGAATCTAACTATGGCTACACCTTC. Amino acid sequence: CASSRDRESNYGYTF.

The J gene is TRBJ2-7, the V gene TRBV3-1; D is undetermined. CDR1 is LGHDT and CDR2 is YNNKEL in the germline V gene (reference sequence). V lost 0 bases to trimming and J lost 1 base, with 4 bases between them. This CDR3 region has 13 residues. The CDR3 loop is CASSQETSYEQYF. In DNA form, the CDR3 reads TGTGCCAGCAGCCAAGAAACATCCTACGAGCAGTACTTC.

This clonotype was seen a few times. This rearrangement joins TRBV14 to TRBJ1-2; D possibly corresponds to TRBD1 (6 bases). The germline V gene has CDR1 SGHDN and CDR2 FVKESK. CDR3 length equals 14 residues. V lost 1 base and J 4 bases, leaving 10 bases between the germline ends. CDR3 coding DNA: TGTGCCAGCAGCCAAGGTTACAGGGCCTATGGCTACACCTTC. This gives the protein CASSQGYRAYGYTF.

This clonotype has a handful of counts. The chain carries TRBV6-6 and TRBJ1-1; a weak D match, TRBD1 (5 bases). CDR3 length equals 13 residues. CDR1 is MNHNY and CDR2 is SVGAGI in the germline V gene (reference sequence). The V end lost 4 bases, the J end lost 7 bases, and 13 bases lay between the germline ends. CDR3 in DNA: TGTGCCAGCAGTTCCGGGGCAACAGGTGAAGCTTTCTTT. This translates into CASSSGATGEAFF.

This sequence joins TRBV6-5 and TRBJ2-1; TRBD1 matches at 7 bases. From germline, CDR1 is MNHEY and CDR2 SVGAGI. With 1 base clipped from V and 7 bases from J, the junction kept 4 bases outside the gene matches. The CDR3 runs to 14 residues. The CDR3 DNA reads as TGTGCCAGCAGTTACTTTATACAGGGGAATGAGCAGTTCTTC. As protein: CASSYFIQGNEQFF.

This clonotype was found a few times. V usage is TRBV11-2 and J usage is TRBJ2-1, with 13 nucleotides matching TRBD2. Trimming at V came to 5 bases and at J to 6 bases, leaving 4 bases not matched to a gene. The germline CDR1 and CDR2 sequences are SGHAT and FQNNGV. The CDR3 length is 15 residues. CDR3 amino acids: CASSVLAGGPNEQFF. The CDR3 nucleotides are TGTGCCAGCAGCGTACTAGCGGGGGGGCCCAATGAGCAGTTCTTC.

The V and J genes are TRBV9 and TRBJ2-6; TRBD2 matches at 14 bases. The V and J ends lost 8 bases and 4 bases, in that order; junction bases with no gene match: 23. This CDR3 has 22 residues. Germline CDR1 SGDLS, CDR2 YYNGEE. The CDR3: CASTGGWRLAGGPKGGANVLTF. The CDR3 DNA reads as TGTGCCAGTACAGGGGGTTGGAGACTAGCGGGAGGGCCCAAAGGCGGGGCCAACGTCCTGACTTTC.